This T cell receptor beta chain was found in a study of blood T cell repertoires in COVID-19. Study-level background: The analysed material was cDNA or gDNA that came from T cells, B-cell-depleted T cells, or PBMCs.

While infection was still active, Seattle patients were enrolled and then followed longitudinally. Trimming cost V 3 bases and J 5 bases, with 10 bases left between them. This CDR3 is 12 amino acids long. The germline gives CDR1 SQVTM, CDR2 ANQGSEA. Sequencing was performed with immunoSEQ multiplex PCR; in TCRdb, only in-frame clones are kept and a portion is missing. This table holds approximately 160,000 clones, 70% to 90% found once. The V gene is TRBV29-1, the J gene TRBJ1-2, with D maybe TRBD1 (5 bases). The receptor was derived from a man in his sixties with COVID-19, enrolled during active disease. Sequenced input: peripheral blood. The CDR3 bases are TGCAGCGTTGAGCGGGGCGGTTATGGCTACACCTTC. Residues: CSVERGGYGYTF.